These 3 T cell receptor beta chains originate from one sample sequenced in a study of blood T cell repertoires in COVID-19. The assay was immunoSEQ multiplex PCR, and TCRdb's table has in-frame clones only and misses some. The data contain 150,000 to 200,000 clones, almost 80% of them singletons. The sample comprised peripheral blood. These TCRs come from a woman in her 70s with acute or convalescent COVID-19.

The rearrangement uses TRBV10-3 and TRBJ2-7, with D unclear. Germline loops: CDR1 ENHRY, CDR2 SYGVKD. CDR3 size: 12 residues. Trimming stripped 2 bases from V and 5 bases from J, with 7 bases between. In DNA, the CDR3 is TGTGCCATCAGTGAGAATATAGACGAGCAGTACTTC. Translated: CAISENIDEQYF.

Only a few counts were recorded for this clone. This chain joins TRBV9 and TRBJ2-3; 12 bases are shared with TRBD1. The germline CDR1 and CDR2 sequences are SGDLS and YYNGEE. The J segment lost 4 bases and the V segment lost 4 bases, leaving 10 bases of the junction unmatched. The CDR3 has 17 residues. The CDR3 protein is CASSLHPGQGAADTQYF. The CDR3 DNA reads TGTGCCAGCAGCTTACATCCGGGACAGGGGGCCGCAGATACGCAGTATTTT.

The CDR3 DNA follows: TGTGCCACCCAGGACAGACAAAACATTCAGTACTTC. Its protein is CATQDRQNIQYF. This sequence joins TRBV7-9 and TRBJ2-4; a possible D gene is TRBD1 (6 bases). Trimming left V 10 bases short and J 5 bases short, with 12 bases between. Germline V lookup: CDR1 SEHNR, CDR2 FQNEAQ (reference sequence). The CDR3 covers 12 residues.